The rows below give T cell receptor beta chains drawn from one sample of a study of cytomegalovirus exposure and HLA in healthy donors. Sequenced by immunoSEQ multiplex PCR; TCRdb stores in-frame clones only, minus some. This table holds approximately 180,000 clones, approximately 80% found once. What was sequenced was PBMCs. The receptors shown here come from a woman aged 35 to 49 in good health and CMV-seronegative. The CDR3 runs from the conserved cysteine through the conserved F or W. The D gene is left open where the match is weak. Expanded clones get a size class; other rows say once, few or many, or leave the size out.

V,D,size,J,CDR3,DNA
TRBV6-1,-,few,TRBJ1-4,CASRLGGAGEKLFF,TGTGCCAGCAGGCTTGGCGGGGCAGGGGAAAAACTGTTTTTT
TRBV7-3,TRBD1,-,TRBJ2-2,CASSPMGQGHGELFF,TGTGCCAGCAGCCCCATGGGACAGGGGCACGGGGAGCTGTTTTTT
TRBV5-1,TRBD2,-,TRBJ2-1,CASSLPSGREGYNEQFF,TGCGCCAGCAGCTTACCTAGCGGGAGGGAGGGTTACAATGAGCAGTTCTTC
TRBV5-1,-,-,TRBJ2-3,CASSTGRTGGTDTQYF,TGCGCCAGCAGCACCGGACGGACCGGGGGCACAGATACGCAGTATTTT
TRBV6-5,TRBD1,-,TRBJ1-2,CASSDRALYGYTF,TGTGCCAGCAGTGACAGGGCCCTCTATGGCTACACCTTC
TRBV5-8,-,-,TRBJ2-7,CASSLNRYEQYF,TGTGCCAGCAGCCTCAACCGCTACGAGCAGTACTTC
TRBV15,-,-,TRBJ2-2,CATSRDRRDLNTGELFF,TGTGCCACCAGCAGAGATCGCCGGGACTTGAACACCGGGGAGCTGTTTTTT
TRBV6-1,-,-,TRBJ1-2,CASSEGGQNYYGYTF,TGTGCCAGCAGTGAAGGCGGACAGAACTACTATGGCTACACCTTC
TRBV5-1,TRBD1,-,TRBJ1-1,CASSAGQVTEAFF,TGCGCCAGCAGCGCCGGACAGGTAACTGAAGCTTTCTTT
TRBV7-2,-,-,TRBJ2-3,CASSFRQFFPDTQYF,TGTGCCAGCAGCTTTCGACAGTTCTTCCCAGATACGCAGTATTTT
TRBV11-2,TRBD2,-,TRBJ2-2,CASSLVGGRLGTGELFF,TGTGCCAGCAGCTTAGTAGGCGGGAGGCTGGGGACTGGGGAGCTGTTTTTT
TRBV4-3,-,-,TRBJ2-1,CASSQVDGSGYNEQFF,TGCGCCAGCAGCCAAGTTGACGGGAGTGGTTACAATGAGCAGTTCTTC
TRBV30,-,once,TRBJ1-2,CAWSAGYGYTF,TGTGCCTGGTCGGCGGGCTATGGCTACACCTTC
TRBV9,-,-,TRBJ2-1,CASSPGLNNEQFF,TGTGCCAGCAGCCCTGGACTAAACAATGAGCAGTTCTTC
TRBV10-3,TRBD1,-,TRBJ1-1,CAISGDRGDTEAFF,TGTGCCATCAGTGGAGACAGGGGGGACACTGAAGCTTTCTTT
TRBV28,TRBD1,-,TRBJ1-2,CASSSPGQGADGYTF,TGTGCCAGCAGTTCTCCGGGACAGGGGGCGGATGGCTACACCTTC
TRBV18,TRBD2,-,TRBJ2-7,CASSPIASGGTYEQYF,TGTGCCAGCTCACCAATCGCTAGCGGAGGTACCTACGAGCAGTACTTC
TRBV7-6,-,-,TRBJ2-5,CASSLAYLAVTQYF,TGTGCCAGCAGCTTAGCGTACTTAGCAGTGACCCAGTACTTC
TRBV5-1,-,-,TRBJ2-3,CASSSGGGPPDTQYF,TGCGCCAGCAGCTCTGGGGGGGGGCCTCCAGATACGCAGTATTTT
TRBV7-9,-,once,TRBJ2-2,CASRPGIVNTGELFF,TGTGCCAGCAGACCAGGCATTGTGAACACCGGGGAGCTGTTTTTT
TRBV11-2,-,-,TRBJ1-1,CASSLGQMNTEAFF,TGTGCCAGCAGCTTAGGGCAGATGAACACTGAAGCTTTCTTT
TRBV7-3,TRBD1,-,TRBJ2-3,CASSLGQGRTDTQYF,TGTGCCAGCAGCTTAGGACAGGGACGCACAGATACGCAGTATTTT
TRBV10-3,TRBD2,-,TRBJ2-2,CAISVSGGNTGELFF,TGTGCCATCAGTGTGAGCGGGGGGAACACCGGGGAGCTGTTTTTT
TRBV19,-,-,TRBJ2-5,CASSPTDTQETQYF,TGTGCCAGTAGTCCCACGGACACCCAAGAGACCCAGTACTTC
TRBV19,TRBD1,-,TRBJ1-2,CASSIDRTGPYGYTF,TGTGCCAGTAGTATAGATAGGACAGGCCCATATGGCTACACCTTC
TRBV5-1,TRBD2,-,TRBJ2-5,CASSSGLAALKETQYF,TGCGCCAGCAGCTCGGGACTAGCGGCATTGAAAGAGACCCAGTACTTC
TRBV6-1,-,-,TRBJ1-5,CASSERGSGNQPQHF,TGTGCCAGCAGTGAAAGGGGGAGCGGCAATCAGCCCCAGCATTTT
TRBV5-6,-,few,TRBJ1-3,CASSLDSLTLSGNTIYF,TGTGCCAGCAGCCTGGACAGCTTAACCCTCTCTGGAAACACCATATATTTT
TRBV29-1,-,few,TRBJ2-2,CSATGRGNTGELFF,TGCAGCGCCACGGGCAGGGGAAACACCGGGGAGCTGTTTTTT
TRBV5-6,-,-,TRBJ1-5,CASSLGSYSNQPQHF,TGTGCCAGCAGCTTGGGCAGTTATAGCAATCAGCCCCAGCATTTT
TRBV7-9,-,-,TRBJ1-5,CSSSLFNPNGNQPQHF,TGTTCCAGCAGCTTATTTAACCCTAACGGCAATCAGCCCCAGCATTTT
TRBV5-6,TRBD1,-,TRBJ2-4,CATQDRLNIQYF,TGTGCCACTCAGGACAGGCTAAACATTCAGTACTTC
TRBV14,-,once,TRBJ2-2,CASSPRNTGELFF,TGTGCCAGCAGCCCTCGGAACACCGGGGAGCTGTTTTTT
TRBV7-2,-,-,TRBJ2-1,CASSLAGGRHNEQFF,TGTGCCAGCAGCTTAGCCGGCGGGCGCCACAATGAGCAGTTCTTC
TRBV27,-,-,TRBJ2-1,CASSPQTSFSYNEQFF,TGTGCCAGCAGTCCCCAGACTAGTTTCTCCTACAATGAGCAGTTCTTC
TRBV18,-,-,TRBJ2-7,CASSPHPRVYEQYF,TGTGCCAGCTCACCACACCCGAGGGTTTACGAGCAGTACTTC
TRBV6-6,-,few,TRBJ1-1,CASSYGGTGAFF,TGTGCCAGCAGTTACGGGGGCACCGGCGCTTTCTTT
TRBV19,-,few,TRBJ1-4,CASSRQFEKLFF,TGTGCCAGTAGTCGACAGTTTGAAAAACTGTTTTTT
TRBV5-1,TRBD1,few,TRBJ1-1,CASSLEQGGEAFF,TGCGCCAGCAGCTTGGAACAGGGGGGTGAAGCTTTCTTT
TRBV19,-,-,TRBJ1-5,CASSIGDQPQHF,TGTGCCAGTAGTATCGGGGATCAGCCCCAGCATTTT
TRBV4-3,TRBD1,-,TRBJ2-3,CASSQDLGTGADTQYF,TGCGCCAGCAGCCAAGATTTGGGGACAGGGGCAGATACGCAGTATTTT
TRBV28,-,once,TRBJ1-2,CASSYSGVYGYTF,TGTGCCAGCAGCTATTCCGGGGTTTATGGCTACACCTTC
TRBV5-1,TRBD1,once,TRBJ2-7,CASSWAPTGDGEQYF,TGCGCCAGCAGCTGGGCCCCTACAGGGGATGGCGAGCAGTACTTC
TRBV6-1,TRBD1,once,TRBJ1-5,CASSEGTGATSQPQHF,TGTGCCAGCAGTGAAGGGACAGGGGCAACGTCACAGCCCCAGCATTTT
TRBV9,TRBD2,-,TRBJ2-1,CASSVVPSGRVGVNEQFF,TGTGCCAGCAGCGTAGTTCCTAGCGGGAGGGTTGGGGTCAATGAGCAGTTCTTC
TRBV19,TRBD1,-,TRBJ2-7,CASSTTGGLYEQYF,TGTGCCAGTAGTACGACAGGGGGCCTTTACGAGCAGTACTTC
TRBV5-5,-,-,TRBJ2-3,CASSPRQGMGTDTQYF,TGTGCCAGCAGCCCACGGCAGGGGATGGGAACAGATACGCAGTATTTT
TRBV18,-,few,TRBJ2-5,CASSPEATKRDQYF,TGTGCCAGCTCACCGGAAGCCACAAAGAGGGACCAGTACTTC